This T cell receptor beta chain is drawn from a study of blood T cell repertoires in COVID-19. Across the study: The United States, Italy and Spain supplied acute and convalescent COVID-19 samples. In each case, the material was cDNA or gDNA derived from T cells, B-cell-depleted T cells, or PBMCs.

In the authors' methods: Estimates of nucleated cell counts were drawn from the amplification of reference gene primers. Sequencing used immunoSEQ multiplex PCR; TCRdb keeps in-frame clones, though not all of them. The DNA was the basis for D and trimming; V, J and clone size are from that table. The data contain 200,000 or so clones, roughly four fifths of them seen just once; the ten biggest clones take up approximately 7.6%. V lost 2 bases to trimming and J lost 10 bases, with 16 bases between them. The CDR3 has 15 amino acids. The V gene's germline CDR1 is SGHDT and CDR2 YYEEEE. Sequenced sample: PBMCs or T cells enriched from blood (not recorded which). This receptor was identified in a man aged 40-49 years who had recovered from COVID-19. This chain uses TRBV5-6 with TRBJ1-6, with D possibly being TRBD1 (6 bases). The CDR3, as DNA: TGTGCCAGCAGCTTTGGTCCAGGGGTACAGTCACCCCTCCACTTT. Protein sequence: CASSFGPGVQSPLHF.